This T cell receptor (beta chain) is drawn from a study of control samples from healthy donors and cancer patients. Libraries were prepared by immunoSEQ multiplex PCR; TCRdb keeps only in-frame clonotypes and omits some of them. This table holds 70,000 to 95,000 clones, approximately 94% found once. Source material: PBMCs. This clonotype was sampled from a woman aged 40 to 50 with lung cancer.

The chain's CDR3 is CASSYHAGGRTDTQYF. In DNA form, the CDR3 reads TGTGCCAGCAGTTATCATGCGGGGGGTCGCACAGATACGCAGTATTTT. The V and J genes are TRBV6-5 and TRBJ2-3, with 8 bases that match TRBD2. V lost 3 bases and J lost 1; bases outside the gene matches: 6. CDR1 is MNHEY, CDR2 SVGAGI, per germline. The CDR3 consists of 16 residues.